One T cell receptor (beta chain) is described in this entry. The antigen is not known. Trimming took off 4 bases at V and 10 bases at J, with 14 bases between the two ends. The CDR3 has 13 residues. From germline, CDR1 is SGHVS and CDR2 FQNEAQ. TCRdb's table, derived via immunoSEQ multiplex PCR, lists solely in-frame clones and lacks some. Here the sample spans 35,000 to 50,000 clones, 88% being singletons. This sample stems from a study of OX40 agonist ivuxolimab in advanced cancers. About the study: The dose-escalation cohort was about 87% male, with a mean age of about 60 years, ranging roughly 20 to 90. Study-level points and caveats: Both blood CD4+ and CD8+ T cells showed clonal growth by week 6 at 0.1 to 3.0 mg/kg. Antigens targeted by the expanded peripheral T cells were not determined. Averaging showed that CD8+ T cells had more expanded clones than CD4+ did.

The TCR was taken from an adult with an advanced solid tumor such as melanoma, head and neck, liver or kidney cancer. Source: CD4+ or CD8+ T cells sorted from blood, taken in a trial of the OX40 agonist ivuxolimab. J is TRBJ2-1 and V is TRBV7-8; no firm D call. In nucleotides, the CDR3 is TGTGCCAGCAGCTCAACGACAAAGTCGGAGCAGTTCTTC. This codes for CASSSTTKSEQFF. The variable domain in full, completed from reference TRBV7-8 and TRBJ2-1, reads GAGVSQSPRYKVAKRGQDVALRCDPISGHVSLFWYQQALGQGPEFLTYFQNEAQLDKSGLPSDRFFAERPEGSVSTLKIQRTQQEDSAVYLCASSSTTKSEQFFGPGTRLTVL.